Each of the 5 T cell receptor beta chains below was sequenced from the same sample in a study of blood T cell repertoires in COVID-19. Clones were sequenced by immunoSEQ multiplex PCR, and TCRdb holds only the in-frame ones, with some missing. The sample lists about 200,000 clones; 85% were seen once. The sample consisted of peripheral blood. These receptors were obtained from a man aged 55 to 69 with COVID-19, enrolled during active disease.

The chain recombines TRBV23-1 with TRBJ1-6; a possible D gene is TRBD1 (6 bases). TRBV23-1 is an ORF for which the function is uncertain. The CDR3 consists of 17 residues. V shed 2 bases and J shed 5 bases, with 16 bases lying between them. In nucleotides, the CDR3 is TGCGCCAGCAGTCAACCTCCTACAGGGTTTGATAATTCACCCCTCCACTTT. Translating it yields CASSQPPTGFDNSPLHF.

This clone was picked up one time. The chain recombines TRBV3-1 (or the pseudogene TRBV3-2) with TRBJ1-6; weak D call: TRBD1 (6 bases). V lost 4 bases and J 7 bases, leaving 20 bases between the germline ends. Germline values: CDR1 LGHDT, CDR2 YNNKEL (reference sequence). The CDR3 is 17 amino acids. This CDR3 reads CASSLSLGGQGNSPLHF. The CDR3 DNA sequence: TGTGCCAGCAGCCTTTCCCTTGGAGGCCAGGGGAATTCACCCCTCCACTTT.

J is TRBJ2-5 and V is TRBV6-5; TRBD1 agrees at 7 bases. The J call may be wrong; the DNA end is better matched by TRBJ2-7. The CDR3 has 13 residues. CDR1 and CDR2 (germline): MNHEY, SVGAGI. The CDR3 sequence: CASGRQGTYEQYF. Here the CDR3 DNA reads TGTGCCAGCGGACGACAGGGAACCTACGAGCAGTACTTC.

This chain connects TRBV28 to TRBJ1-2; no definite D call. CDR3 length: 15 residues. Trimming left V 7 bases short and J 4 bases short, with 19 bases between. The V gene's germline CDR1 is MDHEN and CDR2 SYDVKM. The CDR3 region is CASTPGGIGVYGYTF. The DNA for the CDR3 is TGTGCCAGCACCCCCGGCGGGATCGGAGTCTATGGCTACACCTTC.

This clone occurred once. V is TRBV5-1 and J is TRBJ1-2; D is ambiguous. CDR3 length: 13 residues. The germline gives CDR1 SGHRS, CDR2 YFSETQ. Trimming stripped 4 bases from V and 4 bases from J, with 11 bases between. Here the CDR3 DNA reads TGCGCCAGCAGCGCACAGAGTCTCTATGGCTACACCTTC. It codes for CASSAQSLYGYTF.